A selection of T cell receptor beta chains follows, all from one sample in a study of blood T cell repertoires in COVID-19. Produced via immunoSEQ multiplex PCR; TCRdb's table is partial and in-frame only. This table has more than 95,000 clones, about 80% appearing once. The specimen sequenced was peripheral blood. Every receptor here comes from a woman older than 75 with active or convalescent COVID-19. The CDR3 runs from the conserved cysteine through the conserved F or W. Each record gives: V gene, clone size, D gene, J gene, CDR3 DNA, CDR3 protein. A D gene is named only where the DNA matches it firmly. Only some rows state a clone size, as once, few, many or a class for expanded clones.

>TRBV7-6|NA|NA|TRBJ1-6
TGTGCCAGCAGCTCCCTAGGAGGAACCAGCTCACCCCTCCACTTT
CASSSLGGTSSPLHF
>TRBV29-1|NA|NA|TRBJ2-2
TGCAGCGTTGGGGGGGGCCGGGACACCGGGGAGCTGTTTTTT
CSVGGGRDTGELFF
>TRBV5-4|NA|NA|TRBJ2-7
TGTGCCAGCAGCTTGGATAACTACGAGCAGTACTTC
CASSLDNYEQYF
>TRBV25-1|NA|NA|TRBJ2-2
TGTGCCAGCAGTTGGTGGGAGGAGACCGGGGAGCTGTTTTTT
CASSWWEETGELFF
>TRBV12-3/TRBV12-4|few|TRBD1|TRBJ1-5
TGTGCCAGCAGCCCCGGGGACAGGGGGCCCCAGCATTTT
CASSPGDRGPQHF
>TRBV6-5|NA|TRBD1|TRBJ1-3
TGTGCCAGCAGGCCAGGGGGAACAAACACCATATATTTT
CASRPGGTNTIYF
>TRBV28|NA|NA|TRBJ1-4
TGTGCCAGCAGAAACTGGGGTTCGGGGGTCATCCTAGAAAAACTGTTTTTT
CASRNWGSGVILEKLFF
>TRBV28|NA|TRBD1|TRBJ1-6
TGTGCCAGCAGGGGACAGGGTCTCTATAATTCACCCCTCCACTTT
CASRGQGLYNSPLHF
>TRBV11-2|NA|NA|TRBJ1-5
TGTGCCAGCAGCTTAGACGGAGGGAAGGGCAATCAGCCCCAGCATTTT
CASSLDGGKGNQPQHF
>TRBV9|NA|TRBD1|TRBJ1-2
TGTGCCAGCAGCGCTGGGGACAGGGGGCAATATGGCTACACCTTC
CASSAGDRGQYGYTF
>TRBV29-1|NA|NA|TRBJ2-2
TGCAGCGCCTACAGGGTCCCCGGGGAGCTGTTTTTT
CSAYRVPGELFF
>TRBV10-3|once|NA|TRBJ2-5
TGTGCCATTCGCGGGCAAGAGACCCAGTACTTC
CAIRGQETQYF
>TRBV3-1/TRBV3-2|NA|TRBD2|TRBJ2-1
TGTGCCAGCAGCCCCAGCGGCGGGAGCGGCAATGAGCAGTTCTTC
CASSPSGGSGNEQFF
>TRBV15|NA|NA|TRBJ1-1
TGTGCCACCAGCAGGGAGGGGCGGAACACTGAAGCTTTCTTT
CATSREGRNTEAFF
>TRBV7-9|few|NA|TRBJ2-5
TGTGCCAGCAGCCAACCCCTGGAGCTGCAAGAGACCCAGTACTTC
CASSQPLELQETQYF
>TRBV6-6|NA|NA|TRBJ1-2
TGTGCCAGCAGTCGAACGCGCGACTCGTCGTACAACTATGGCTACACCTTC
CASSRTRDSSYNYGYTF
>TRBV10-3|NA|TRBD1|TRBJ2-1
TGTGCCACCGCGGGACAGGGCGATGAGCAGTTCTTC
CATAGQGDEQFF
>TRBV24-1|NA|NA|TRBJ2-7
TGTGCCACCAGTGATGGGGGCTCAACCTACGAGCAGTACTTC
CATSDGGSTYEQYF
>TRBV2|NA|NA|TRBJ1-1
TGTGCCAGCGGGAACAGGGCCATGAACACTGAAGCTTTCTTT
CASGNRAMNTEAFF
>TRBV20-1|NA|NA|TRBJ1-1
TGCAGTGCTAGAAGGGAAGGGGGAGCTTTCTTT
CSARREGGAFF
>TRBV7-9|NA|NA|TRBJ1-2
TGTGCCAGCAGCTTAGGCGAGGACAGTCGTGGCTACACCTTC
CASSLGEDSRGYTF
>TRBV30|NA|TRBD1|TRBJ1-6
TGTGCCTGGACCCCTATAGGGGACAGCTCCTATAATTCACCCCTCCACTTT
CAWTPIGDSSYNSPLHF
>TRBV3-1/TRBV3-2|NA|TRBD2|TRBJ2-4
TGTGCCAGCAGCCCGACTAGCGGAGGAAACATTCAGTACTTC
CASSPTSGGNIQYF
>TRBV9|NA|NA|TRBJ1-1
TGTGCCAGCAGCGTAGAGTGGGGCCGCACTGAAGCTTTCTTT
CASSVEWGRTEAFF
>TRBV28|NA|TRBD2|TRBJ2-3
TGTGCCAGCAGTTCCCCCGGACTAGCGGGGCAGTATACGCAGTATTTT
CASSSPGLAGQYTQYF
>TRBV5-8|NA|TRBD2|TRBJ2-7
TGTGCCAGCAGCTTAACTAGCGGGAAGACCTACGAGCAGTACTTC
CASSLTSGKTYEQYF
>TRBV7-2|many|NA|TRBJ1-6
TGTGCCAGCAGCTATGGCCCAGCCGGGGGTATTGATTCACCCCTCCACTTT
CASSYGPAGGIDSPLHF
>TRBV28|NA|TRBD1|TRBJ1-1
TGTGCCAGCAGTGAGACAGGGGGCTTTGCTGAAGCTTTCTTT
CASSETGGFAEAFF
>TRBV11-2|NA|TRBD2|TRBJ2-5
TGTGCCAGCAGCCGCGTGGGGCGGGGGGATAAAGAGACCCAGTACTTC
CASSRVGRGDKETQYF
>TRBV28|NA|NA|TRBJ1-1
TGTGCCAGCAGTTTGTTAAGCGGGAGTGCTGAAGCTTTCTTT
CASSLLSGSAEAFF
>TRBV6-5|NA|NA|TRBJ1-6
TGTGCCAGCAGTTCTGAGATAGCCCTTAATTCACCCCTCCACTTT
CASSSEIALNSPLHF
>TRBV30|NA|NA|TRBJ1-5
TGTGCCTGGAGTGGGACAACTTACAATCAGCCCCAGCATTTT
CAWSGTTYNQPQHF
>TRBV5-4|few|NA|TRBJ2-7
TGTGCCAGCAGCTCGCCGACTAGCTCCTACGAGCAGTACTTC
CASSSPTSSYEQYF
>TRBV6-5|few|TRBD2|TRBJ2-3
TGTGCCAGCACCCTTAGCGGGAGGGGGGCAGATACGCAGTATTTT
CASTLSGRGADTQYF
>TRBV5-1|few|TRBD1|TRBJ1-1
TGCGCCAGCAGCTTCCAGGGGGTGAAGAACACTGAAGCTTTCTTT
CASSFQGVKNTEAFF
>TRBV29-1|once|NA|TRBJ1-1
TGCAGCGTTGTTAGTTGGGAGGAGACCTACACTGAAGCTTTCTTT
CSVVSWEETYTEAFF
>TRBV18|NA|NA|TRBJ2-3
TGTGCCAGCTCACCCCAACTAGCTAGCACAGATACGCAGTATTTT
CASSPQLASTDTQYF
>TRBV5-8|NA|NA|TRBJ1-1
TGTGCCAGCAGCCTGATAACTGGACATTTAAACACTGAAGCTTTCTTT
CASSLITGHLNTEAFF